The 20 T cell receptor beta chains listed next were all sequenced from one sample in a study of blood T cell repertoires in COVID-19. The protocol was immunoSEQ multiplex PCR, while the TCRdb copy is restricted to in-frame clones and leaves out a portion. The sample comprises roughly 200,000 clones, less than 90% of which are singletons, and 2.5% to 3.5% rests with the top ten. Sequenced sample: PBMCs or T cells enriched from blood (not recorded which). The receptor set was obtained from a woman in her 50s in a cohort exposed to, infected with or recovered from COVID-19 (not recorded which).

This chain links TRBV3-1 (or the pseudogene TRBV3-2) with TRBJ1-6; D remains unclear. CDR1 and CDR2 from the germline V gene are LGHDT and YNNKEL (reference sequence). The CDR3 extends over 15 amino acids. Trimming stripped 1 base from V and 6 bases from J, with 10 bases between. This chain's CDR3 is CASSQARAFNSPLHF. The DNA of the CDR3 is TGTGCCAGCAGCCAAGCGAGGGCCTTTAATTCACCCCTCCACTTT.

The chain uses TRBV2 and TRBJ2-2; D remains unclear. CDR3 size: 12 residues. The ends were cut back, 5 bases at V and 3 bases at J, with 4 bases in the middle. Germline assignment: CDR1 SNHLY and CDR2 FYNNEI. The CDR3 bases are TGTGCCAGCAGTTCCGACACCGGGGAGCTGTTTTTT. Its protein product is CASSSDTGELFF.

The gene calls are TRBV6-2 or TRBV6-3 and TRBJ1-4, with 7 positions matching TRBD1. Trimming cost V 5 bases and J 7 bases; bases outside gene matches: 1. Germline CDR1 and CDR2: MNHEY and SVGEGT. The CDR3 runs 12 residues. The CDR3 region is CASSRTGEKLFF. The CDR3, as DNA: TGTGCCAGCAGTAGGACAGGTGAAAAACTGTTTTTT.

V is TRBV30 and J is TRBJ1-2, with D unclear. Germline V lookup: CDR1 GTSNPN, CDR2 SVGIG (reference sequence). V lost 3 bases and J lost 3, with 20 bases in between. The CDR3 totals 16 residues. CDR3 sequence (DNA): TGTGCCTGGAGCTTGACTACCGGACCCCCGGACTATGGCTACACCTTC. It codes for CAWSLTTGPPDYGYTF.

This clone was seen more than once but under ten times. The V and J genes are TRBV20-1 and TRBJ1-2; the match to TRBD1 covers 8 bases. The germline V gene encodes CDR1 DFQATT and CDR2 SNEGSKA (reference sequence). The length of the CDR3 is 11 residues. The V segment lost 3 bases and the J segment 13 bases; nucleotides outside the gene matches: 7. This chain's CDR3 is CSASPRTGITF. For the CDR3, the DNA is TGCAGTGCTAGTCCCCGGACAGGGATCACCTTC.

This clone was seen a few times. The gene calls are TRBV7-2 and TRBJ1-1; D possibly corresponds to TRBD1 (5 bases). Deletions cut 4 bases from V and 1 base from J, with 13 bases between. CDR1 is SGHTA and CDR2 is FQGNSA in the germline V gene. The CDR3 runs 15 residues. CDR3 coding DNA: TGTGCCAGCAGCTCCGGGGACTGGAGGAACACTGAAGCTTTCTTT. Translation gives CASSSGDWRNTEAFF.

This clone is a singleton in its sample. The CDR3 loop is CASGLLRTGQMNTEAFF. For the CDR3, the DNA is TGTGCTAGTGGTTTGCTCCGGACAGGGCAAATGAACACTGAAGCTTTCTTT. V usage is TRBV12-5 and J usage is TRBJ1-1; 8 bases fit TRBD1. The V segment lost 2 bases and the J segment 0 bases; nucleotides outside the gene matches: 8. CDR1 and CDR2 (germline): LGHNT, FRNRAP. CDR3 length: 17 residues.

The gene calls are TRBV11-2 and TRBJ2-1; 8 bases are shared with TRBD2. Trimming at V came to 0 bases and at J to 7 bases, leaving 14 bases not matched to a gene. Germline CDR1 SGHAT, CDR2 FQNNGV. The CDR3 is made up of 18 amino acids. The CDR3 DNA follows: TGTGCCAGCAGCTTAGATAATTATATCGGGGGGGGTTTAAATGAGCAGTTCTTC. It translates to CASSLDNYIGGGLNEQFF.

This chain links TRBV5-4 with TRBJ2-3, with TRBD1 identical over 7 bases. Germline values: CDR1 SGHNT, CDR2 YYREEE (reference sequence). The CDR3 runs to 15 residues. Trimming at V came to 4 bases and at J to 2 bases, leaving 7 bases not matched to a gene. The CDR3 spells CASSDPTGLTDTQYF. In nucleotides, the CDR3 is TGTGCCAGCAGCGACCCGACAGGGCTCACAGATACGCAGTATTTT.

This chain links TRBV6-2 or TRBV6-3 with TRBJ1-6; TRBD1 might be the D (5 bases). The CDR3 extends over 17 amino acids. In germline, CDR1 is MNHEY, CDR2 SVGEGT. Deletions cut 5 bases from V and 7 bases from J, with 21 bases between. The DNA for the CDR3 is TGTGCCAGCAGTCACACCCCGGGACTTGCAATAAATTCACCCCTCCACTTT. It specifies CASSHTPGLAINSPLHF.

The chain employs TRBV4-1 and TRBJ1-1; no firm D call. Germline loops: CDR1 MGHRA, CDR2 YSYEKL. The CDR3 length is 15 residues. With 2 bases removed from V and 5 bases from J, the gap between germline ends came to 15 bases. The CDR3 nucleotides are TGCGCCAGCAGCCAACCCACGGCGGGAAGGACTGAAGCTTTCTTT. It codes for CASSQPTAGRTEAFF.

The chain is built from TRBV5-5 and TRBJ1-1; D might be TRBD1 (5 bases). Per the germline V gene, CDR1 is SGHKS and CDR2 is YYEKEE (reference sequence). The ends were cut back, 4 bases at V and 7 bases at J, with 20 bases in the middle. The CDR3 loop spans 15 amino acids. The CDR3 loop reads CASSLPRAQGGEAFF. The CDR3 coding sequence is TGTGCCAGCAGCCTACCTAGGGCCCAGGGAGGTGAAGCTTTCTTT.

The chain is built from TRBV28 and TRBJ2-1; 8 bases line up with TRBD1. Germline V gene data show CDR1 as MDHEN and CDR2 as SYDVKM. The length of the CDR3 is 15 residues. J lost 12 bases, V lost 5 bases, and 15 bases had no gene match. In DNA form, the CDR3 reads TGTGCCAGCAGTGCCTCCAGGGGGCTGAGGATCGGGCAGTTCTTC. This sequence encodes CASSASRGLRIGQFF.

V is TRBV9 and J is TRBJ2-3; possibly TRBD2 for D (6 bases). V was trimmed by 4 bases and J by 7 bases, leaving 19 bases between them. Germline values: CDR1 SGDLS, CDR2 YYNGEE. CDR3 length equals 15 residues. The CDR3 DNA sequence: TGTGCCAGCAGCCTTACCGGGGGTCAGGAAAATACGCAGTATTTT. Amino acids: CASSLTGGQENTQYF.

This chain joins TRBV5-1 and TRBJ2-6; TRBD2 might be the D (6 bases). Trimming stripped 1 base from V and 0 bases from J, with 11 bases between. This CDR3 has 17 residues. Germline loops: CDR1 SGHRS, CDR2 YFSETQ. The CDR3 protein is CASSLWGDTSGANVLTF. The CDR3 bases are TGCGCCAGCAGCTTGTGGGGGGATACCTCTGGGGCCAACGTCCTGACTTTC.

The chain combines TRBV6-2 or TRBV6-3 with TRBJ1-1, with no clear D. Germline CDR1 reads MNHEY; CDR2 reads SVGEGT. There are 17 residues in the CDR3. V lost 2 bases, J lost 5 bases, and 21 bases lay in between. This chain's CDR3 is CASSYPLSRLTRTEAFF. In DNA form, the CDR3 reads TGTGCCAGCAGTTACCCGCTTTCTAGATTGACGAGGACTGAAGCTTTCTTT.

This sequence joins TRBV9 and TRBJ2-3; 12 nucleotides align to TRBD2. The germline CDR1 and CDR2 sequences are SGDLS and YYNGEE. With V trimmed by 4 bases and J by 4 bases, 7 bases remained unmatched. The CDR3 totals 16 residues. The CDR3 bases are TGTGCCAGCAGCCCAGTCCTAGCGGGGGGGCCAGATACGCAGTATTTT. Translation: CASSPVLAGGPDTQYF. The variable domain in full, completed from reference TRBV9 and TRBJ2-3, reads DSGVTQTPKHLITATGQRVTLRCSPRSGDLSVYWYQQSLDQGLQFLIQYYNGEERAKGNILERFSAQQFPDLHSELNLSSLELGDSALYFCASSPVLAGGPDTQYFGPGTRLTVL.

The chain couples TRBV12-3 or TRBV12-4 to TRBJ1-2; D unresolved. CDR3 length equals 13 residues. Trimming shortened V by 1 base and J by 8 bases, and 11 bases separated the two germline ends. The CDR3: CASSLGLEVGYTF. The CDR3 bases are TGTGCCAGCAGTTTAGGTTTAGAGGTGGGCTACACCTTC.

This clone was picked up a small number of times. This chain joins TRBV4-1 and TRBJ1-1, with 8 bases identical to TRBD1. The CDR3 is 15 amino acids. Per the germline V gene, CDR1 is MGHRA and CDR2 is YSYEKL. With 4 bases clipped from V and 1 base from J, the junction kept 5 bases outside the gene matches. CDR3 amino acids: CASSPKGTGNTEAFF. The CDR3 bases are TGCGCCAGCAGCCCGAAAGGGACAGGGAACACTGAAGCTTTCTTT.

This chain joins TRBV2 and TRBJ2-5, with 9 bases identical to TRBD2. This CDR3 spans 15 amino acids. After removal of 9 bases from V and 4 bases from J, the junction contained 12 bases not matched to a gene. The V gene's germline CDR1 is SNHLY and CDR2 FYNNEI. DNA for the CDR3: TGTGCCAGTGGAGAACCGCGGGGGGGTAGAGAGACCCAGTACTTC. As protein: CASGEPRGGRETQYF.